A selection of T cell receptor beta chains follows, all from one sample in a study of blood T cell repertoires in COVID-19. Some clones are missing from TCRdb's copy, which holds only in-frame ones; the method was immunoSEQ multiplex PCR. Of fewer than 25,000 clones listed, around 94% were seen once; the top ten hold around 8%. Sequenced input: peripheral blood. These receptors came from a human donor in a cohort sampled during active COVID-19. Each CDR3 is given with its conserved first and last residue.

CDR3 protein: CASSLLAGQDEQFF; V gene: TRBV5-1; J gene: TRBJ2-1
CDR3 protein: CAMAGKYSGNTIYF; V gene: TRBV30; J gene: TRBJ1-3
CDR3 protein: CASTPSGNTIYF; V gene: TRBV12-3/TRBV12-4; J gene: TRBJ1-3
CDR3 protein: CASSPFPRGPSGNTIYF; V gene: TRBV7-2; J gene: TRBJ1-3
CDR3 protein: CATSILLNTEAFF; V gene: TRBV15; J gene: TRBJ1-1
CDR3 protein: CASSSFYEQYF; V gene: TRBV12-3/TRBV12-4; J gene: TRBJ2-7
CDR3 protein: CASSVGGSSGNTIYF; V gene: TRBV9; J gene: TRBJ1-3
CDR3 protein: CAFSPSTGYTF; V gene: TRBV30; J gene: TRBJ1-2
CDR3 protein: CAISVERGRGNEQFF; V gene: TRBV10-3; J gene: TRBJ2-1
CDR3 protein: CATRGTGENTEAFF; V gene: TRBV24-1; J gene: TRBJ1-1
CDR3 protein: CASLGSNTGELFF; V gene: TRBV6-5; J gene: TRBJ2-2
CDR3 protein: CASSQVRAGQGNHVANVLTF; V gene: TRBV4-1; J gene: TRBJ2-6
CDR3 protein: CASTRGDRALDEQFF; V gene: TRBV9; J gene: TRBJ2-1
CDR3 protein: CASTLNTGELFF; V gene: TRBV12-3/TRBV12-4; J gene: TRBJ2-2
CDR3 protein: CASSRGQGDSSTF; V gene: TRBV3-1/TRBV3-2; J gene: TRBJ1-2
CDR3 protein: CASSLSGQYTGELFF; V gene: TRBV11-2; J gene: TRBJ2-2
CDR3 protein: CASSFRRGNTIYF; V gene: TRBV12-3/TRBV12-4; J gene: TRBJ1-3
CDR3 protein: CASSPIAGGTTDTQYF; V gene: TRBV5-8; J gene: TRBJ2-3
CDR3 protein: CASSLARWYTDTQYF; V gene: TRBV7-9; J gene: TRBJ2-3
CDR3 protein: CSVRQGTANTGELFF; V gene: TRBV29-1; J gene: TRBJ2-2
CDR3 protein: CASSGGIGTEAFF; V gene: TRBV5-4; J gene: TRBJ1-1
CDR3 protein: CASSQAPGLAGGDTQYF; V gene: TRBV4-1; J gene: TRBJ2-3
CDR3 protein: CASSLLLGQQETQYF; V gene: TRBV7-2; J gene: TRBJ2-5
CDR3 protein: CASSQGLGSYTDTQYF; V gene: TRBV4-3; J gene: TRBJ2-3
CDR3 protein: CASSPSGASGSYEQYF; V gene: TRBV7-2; J gene: TRBJ2-7
CDR3 protein: CASSLASGSNNEQFF; V gene: TRBV6-6; J gene: TRBJ2-1
CDR3 protein: CASSYGLAAFTDTQYF; V gene: TRBV7-9; J gene: TRBJ2-3
CDR3 protein: CASSPTGVNGYTF; V gene: TRBV7-2; J gene: TRBJ1-2
CDR3 protein: CASSQESPSGIISETQYF; V gene: TRBV3-1/TRBV3-2; J gene: TRBJ2-5
CDR3 protein: CASKPAGLLQLQITDTQYF; V gene: TRBV28; J gene: TRBJ2-3
CDR3 protein: CASSPRQGRADTQYF; V gene: TRBV9; J gene: TRBJ2-3
CDR3 protein: CASSPLAGGLETQYF; V gene: TRBV7-2; J gene: TRBJ2-5
CDR3 protein: CASSVEAGWGYTF; V gene: TRBV9; J gene: TRBJ1-2
CDR3 protein: CASSESSAVAGNNEQFF; V gene: TRBV6-1; J gene: TRBJ2-1
CDR3 protein: CASSAGAGYTF; V gene: TRBV28; J gene: TRBJ1-2
CDR3 protein: CASSQGHGDYGYTF; V gene: TRBV3-1/TRBV3-2; J gene: TRBJ1-2
CDR3 protein: CASSLGQGVGETQYF; V gene: TRBV7-9; J gene: TRBJ2-5
CDR3 protein: CASSVRTGVTYNEQFF; V gene: TRBV9; J gene: TRBJ2-1
CDR3 protein: CASSQTTGGTEAFF; V gene: TRBV3-1/TRBV3-2; J gene: TRBJ1-1
CDR3 protein: CASSTRLTPGLAGGPYEQYF; V gene: TRBV5-4; J gene: TRBJ2-7
CDR3 protein: CASSFDTDYGYTF; V gene: TRBV5-1; J gene: TRBJ1-2
CDR3 protein: CASSPGTGNQPQHF; V gene: TRBV28; J gene: TRBJ1-5
CDR3 protein: CASSVSGQYNEQFF; V gene: TRBV9; J gene: TRBJ2-1
CDR3 protein: CASSPIVLRSSYNEQFF; V gene: TRBV7-8; J gene: TRBJ2-1
CDR3 protein: CASSSRYRGSNEQFF; V gene: TRBV5-6; J gene: TRBJ2-1
CDR3 protein: CAISHRLAVSYNEQFF; V gene: TRBV10-3; J gene: TRBJ2-1
CDR3 protein: CSVVRLGSYNEQFF; V gene: TRBV29-1; J gene: TRBJ2-1
CDR3 protein: CASSLVAGGTDTQYF; V gene: TRBV5-1; J gene: TRBJ2-3
CDR3 protein: CASSENRGPGNTIYF; V gene: TRBV6-1; J gene: TRBJ1-3
CDR3 protein: CASSEGRGKNTEAFF; V gene: TRBV10-2; J gene: TRBJ1-1
CDR3 protein: CASSRGQINYSNQPQHF; V gene: TRBV11-2; J gene: TRBJ1-5
CDR3 protein: CASREGPAYNEQFF; V gene: TRBV4-1; J gene: TRBJ2-1
CDR3 protein: CASSLGTSVSYEQYF; V gene: TRBV5-1; J gene: TRBJ2-7
CDR3 protein: CASSLRRGLGTSTDTQYF; V gene: TRBV28; J gene: TRBJ2-3
CDR3 protein: CASSLDRGHTEAFF; V gene: TRBV7-3; J gene: TRBJ1-1
CDR3 protein: CASSLTTGDDNEKLFF; V gene: TRBV7-6; J gene: TRBJ1-4
CDR3 protein: CSVRKGLRGRGNEQFF; V gene: TRBV29-1; J gene: TRBJ2-1